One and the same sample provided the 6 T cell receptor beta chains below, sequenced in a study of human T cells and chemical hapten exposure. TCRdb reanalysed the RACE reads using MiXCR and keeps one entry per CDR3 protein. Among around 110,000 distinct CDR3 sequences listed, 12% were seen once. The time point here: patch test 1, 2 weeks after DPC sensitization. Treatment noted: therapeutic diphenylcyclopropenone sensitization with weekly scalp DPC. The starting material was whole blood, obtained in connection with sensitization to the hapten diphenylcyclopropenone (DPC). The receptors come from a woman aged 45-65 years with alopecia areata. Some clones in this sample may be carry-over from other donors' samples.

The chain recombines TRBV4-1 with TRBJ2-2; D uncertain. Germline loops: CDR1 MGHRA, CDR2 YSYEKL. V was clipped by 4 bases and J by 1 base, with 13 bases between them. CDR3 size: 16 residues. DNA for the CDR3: TGCGCCAGCAGCCCGACCCTGAGCGTGAACACCGGGGAGCTGTTTTTT. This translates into CASSPTLSVNTGELFF.

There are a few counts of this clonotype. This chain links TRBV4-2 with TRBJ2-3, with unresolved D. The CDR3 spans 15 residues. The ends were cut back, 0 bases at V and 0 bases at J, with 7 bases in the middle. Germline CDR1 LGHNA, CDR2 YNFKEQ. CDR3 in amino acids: CASSQDMGSTDTQYF. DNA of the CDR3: TGTGCCAGCAGCCAAGATATGGGGAGCACAGATACGCAGTATTTT.

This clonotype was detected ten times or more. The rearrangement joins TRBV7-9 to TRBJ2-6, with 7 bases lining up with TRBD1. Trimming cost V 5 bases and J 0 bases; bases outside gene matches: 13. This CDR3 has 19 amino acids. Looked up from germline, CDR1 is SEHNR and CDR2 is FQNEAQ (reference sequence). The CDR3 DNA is TGTGCCAGCAGCCCGACCGACAGGGTTCACCACTCTGGGGCCAACGTCCTGACTTTC. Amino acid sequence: CASSPTDRVHHSGANVLTF.

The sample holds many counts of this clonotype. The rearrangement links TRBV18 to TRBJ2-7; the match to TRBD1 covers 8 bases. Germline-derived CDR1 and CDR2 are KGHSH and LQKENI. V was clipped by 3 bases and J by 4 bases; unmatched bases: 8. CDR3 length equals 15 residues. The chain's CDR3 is CASSPPGTGRYEQYF. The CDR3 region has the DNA TGTGCCAGCTCACCTCCCGGGACAGGACGTTACGAGCAGTACTTC.

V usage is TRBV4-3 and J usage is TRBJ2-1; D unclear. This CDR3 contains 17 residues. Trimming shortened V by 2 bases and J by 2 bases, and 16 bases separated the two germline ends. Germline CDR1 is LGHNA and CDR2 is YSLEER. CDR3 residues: CASSQSPPSPTYNEQFF. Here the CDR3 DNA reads TGCGCCAGCAGCCAATCCCCCCCGTCCCCGACCTACAATGAGCAGTTCTTC.

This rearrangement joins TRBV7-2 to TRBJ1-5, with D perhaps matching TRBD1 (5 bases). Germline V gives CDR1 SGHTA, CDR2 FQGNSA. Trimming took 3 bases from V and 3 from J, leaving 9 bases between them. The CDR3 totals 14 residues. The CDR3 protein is CASSFDSSNQPQHF. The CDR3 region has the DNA TGTGCCAGCAGCTTTGACAGTTCCAATCAGCCCCAGCATTTT.